This T cell receptor beta chain was documented in a study of spatial heterogeneity in lung cancer. Overall study: In the raw reads, each unique TCR and UMI combination was present more than ten times on average.

With V trimmed by 1 base and J by 2 bases, 7 bases remained unmatched. Per the germline V gene, CDR1 is PRHDT and CDR2 is FYEKMQ (reference sequence). The CDR3 totals 17 residues. TCRdb reanalysed the 5' RACE reads using MiXCR and keeps one entry per CDR3 protein. The data contain about 2,200 distinct CDR3 sequences, about 19% of them seen just once; the ten biggest clones take up more than 40%. As for time point: sample taken at primary tumor resection. Tumor, nontumor lung or frozen PBMC supplied whole RNA that was sequenced unsorted. Around 68 TRACERx patients with early, untreated non-small cell lung cancer donated samples.

The sequence derives from a male donor with early-stage non-small cell lung cancer. The J gene is TRBJ2-7, the V gene TRBV13, with 11 bases that match TRBD1. The sequencing here drew on PBMCs, taken at surgery. CDR3 bases: TGTGCCAGCAGCTTAGAAGCGGGACAGGGGGAAGCCTACGAGCAGTACTTC. This translates into CASSLEAGQGEAYEQYF. The full variable domain, its missing parts supplied by reference TRBV13 and TRBJ2-7, is AAGVIQSPRHLIKEKRETATLKCYPIPRHDTVYWYQQGPGQDPQFLISFYEKMQSDKGSIPDRFSAQQFSDYHSELNMSSLELGDSALYFCASSLEAGQGEAYEQYFGPGTRLTVT.